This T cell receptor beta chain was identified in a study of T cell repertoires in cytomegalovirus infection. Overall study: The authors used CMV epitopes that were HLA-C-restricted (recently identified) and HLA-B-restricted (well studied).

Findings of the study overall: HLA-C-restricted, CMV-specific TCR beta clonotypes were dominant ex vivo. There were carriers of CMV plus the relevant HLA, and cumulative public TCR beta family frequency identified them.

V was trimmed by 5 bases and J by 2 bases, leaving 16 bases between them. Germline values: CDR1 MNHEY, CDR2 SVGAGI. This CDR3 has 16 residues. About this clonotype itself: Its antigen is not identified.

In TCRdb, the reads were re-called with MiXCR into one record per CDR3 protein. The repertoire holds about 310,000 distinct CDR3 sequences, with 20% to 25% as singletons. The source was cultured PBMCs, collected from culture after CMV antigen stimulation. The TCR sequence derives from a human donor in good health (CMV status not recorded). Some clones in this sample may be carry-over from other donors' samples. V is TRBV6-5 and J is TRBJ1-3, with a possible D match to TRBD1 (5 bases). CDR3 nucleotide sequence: TGTGCCAGCAGTCGAATTCTCGCAGGGACTGGAAACACCATATATTTT. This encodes CASSRILAGTGNTIYF.